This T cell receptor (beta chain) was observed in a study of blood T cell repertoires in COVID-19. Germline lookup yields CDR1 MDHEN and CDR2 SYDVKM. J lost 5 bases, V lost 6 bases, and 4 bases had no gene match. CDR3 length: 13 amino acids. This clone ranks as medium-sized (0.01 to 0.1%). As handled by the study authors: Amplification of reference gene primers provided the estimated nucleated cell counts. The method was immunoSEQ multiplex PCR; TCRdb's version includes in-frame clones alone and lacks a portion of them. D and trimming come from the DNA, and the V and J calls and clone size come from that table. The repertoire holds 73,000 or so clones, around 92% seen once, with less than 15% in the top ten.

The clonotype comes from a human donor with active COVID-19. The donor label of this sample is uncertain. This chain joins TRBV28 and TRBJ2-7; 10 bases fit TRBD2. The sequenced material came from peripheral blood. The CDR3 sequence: CASRPGLANEQYF. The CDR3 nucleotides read TGTGCCAGCAGACCGGGACTAGCGAACGAGCAGTACTTC. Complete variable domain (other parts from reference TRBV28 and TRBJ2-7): DVKVTQSSRYLVKRTGEKVFLECVQDMDHENMFWYRQDPGLGLRLIYFSYDVKMKEKGDIPEGYSVSREKKERFSLILESASTNQTSMYLCASRPGLANEQYFGPGTRLTVT.